A single sample gave rise to the 25 T cell receptor beta chains below, sequenced in a study of CD4 T cell repertoires in COVID-19 (dated by TCRdb to about 2021). The time point label, as the study defines it: sample from a COVID-19-recovered individual after infection. To prepare the library, the immunoSEQ multiplex PCR assay was applied. What TCRdb holds here is the immuneACCESS table cut down to in-frame rearrangements. Part of the clones is not present; checked against another copy, under half of the missing clones reflect an unresolved V gene, and the others are unexplained. This sample holds fewer than 100,000 clones; about four fifths were observed only once. The ten largest clonotypes hold about 0.5% of the sample. Sequencing was performed on CD4+ T cells from peripheral blood, taken after recovery from COVID-19. The receptor source for this set is a human donor who had COVID-19.

This chain connects TRBV6-5 to TRBJ1-1, with 8 bases matching TRBD1. The CDR3 runs to 11 residues. CDR1 is MNHEY, CDR2 SVGAGI, per germline. Germline trimming cut 7 bases from V and 8 bases from J; bases unmatched to any gene: 3. The chain's CDR3 is CASTRDREAFF. Written as DNA, the CDR3 is TGTGCCAGCACCCGGGACAGGGAAGCTTTCTTT.

The chain combines TRBV5-1 with TRBJ2-5; 7 bases are a match to TRBD1. This CDR3 is 17 amino acids long. The germline V gene has CDR1 SGHRS and CDR2 YFSETQ. The ends lost 0 bases at V and 3 bases at J; junction bases unmatched: 11. CDR3 nucleotides: TGCGCCAGCAGCTTGGGGGGTACAGGGGTAAGGAAAGAGACCCAGTACTTC. Its protein product is CASSLGGTGVRKETQYF.

The chain joins TRBV9 to TRBJ2-5; 8 bases are a match to TRBD1. J was trimmed by 0 bases and V by 4 bases; bases with no gene match: 11. This CDR3 spans 17 amino acids. In germline, CDR1 is SGDLS, CDR2 YYNGEE. The CDR3 reads CASSRSIGDRHQETQYF. The CDR3 coding sequence is TGTGCCAGCAGCCGATCCATCGGGGACAGGCACCAAGAGACCCAGTACTTC. Full variable domain (rest looked up from reference TRBV9 and TRBJ2-5): DSGVTQTPKHLITATGQRVTLRCSPRSGDLSVYWYQQSLDQGLQFLIQYYNGEERAKGNILERFSAQQFPDLHSELNLSSLELGDSALYFCASSRSIGDRHQETQYFGPGTRLLVL.

The gene calls are TRBV12-3 or TRBV12-4 and TRBJ1-2; 8 bases align to TRBD1. Trimming removed 5 bases from V and 11 bases from J; junction bases left unmatched: 7. CDR3 length: 12 residues. CDR3 in amino acids: CASSGDRIRYTF. The CDR3 nucleotides are TGTGCCAGCAGTGGGGACAGGATAAGGTACACCTTC.

This chain connects TRBV6-5 to TRBJ1-2; 7 bases fit TRBD1. Germline V gene data show CDR1 as MNHEY and CDR2 as SVGAGI. Trimming removed 4 bases from V and 7 bases from J; junction bases left unmatched: 12. This CDR3 comprises 15 residues. The CDR3, as DNA: TGTGCCAGCAGTTCCCGACAGGGAGGGGGGCTTGGCTACACCTTC. Protein sequence: CASSSRQGGGLGYTF.

The chain has TRBV6-5 and TRBJ1-5; D gene uncertain. V lost 5 bases and J 7 bases, leaving 18 bases between the germline ends. CDR3 length: 15 amino acids. Germline V CDR1 and CDR2: MNHEY, SVGAGI. For the CDR3, the DNA is TGTGCCAGCAGTACCCAAAAGGGTTTTAAGCAGCCCCAGCATTTT. It encodes CASSTQKGFKQPQHF.

V usage is TRBV5-5 and J usage is TRBJ1-5; D is perhaps TRBD1 (6 bases). Trimming removed 3 bases at V and 0 bases at J, with 10 bases between. CDR3 length: 15 amino acids. Germline V gene data show CDR1 as SGHKS and CDR2 as YYEKEE (reference sequence). The CDR3 coding sequence is TGTGCCAGCAGCTCGTCGGACAGTAGCAATCAGCCCCAGCATTTT. Its protein product is CASSSSDSSNQPQHF. The variable domain in full, with the rest retrieved from reference TRBV5-5 and TRBJ1-5, is DAGVTQSPTHLIKTRGQQVTLRCSPISGHKSVSWYQQVLGQGPQFIFQYYEKEERGRGNFPDRFSARQFPNYSSELNVNALLLGDSALYLCASSSSDSSNQPQHFGDGTRLSIL.

The chain employs TRBV5-1 and TRBJ2-1, with 8 bases lining up with TRBD2. The CDR3 has 13 amino acids. Germline CDR1 and CDR2: SGHRS and YFSETQ. V was pared by 6 bases and J by 6 bases, with 5 bases of the junction left unmatched. CDR3 sequence (DNA): TGCGCCAGCACCTGGACTAGCTCCAATGAGCAGTTCTTC. As protein: CASTWTSSNEQFF.

This chain uses TRBV7-2 with TRBJ2-1; the D call may be TRBD1 or TRBD2 (5 bases each). V was pared by 5 bases and J by 1 base, with 12 bases between. The CDR3 covers 15 residues. Germline lookup yields CDR1 SGHTA and CDR2 FQGNSA. CDR3 amino acids: CASSNDWGSYNEQFF. CDR3 in DNA: TGTGCCAGCAGCAATGACTGGGGGTCCTACAATGAGCAGTTCTTC.

The V gene is TRBV19, the J gene TRBJ2-3; 10 positions match TRBD2. Germline values: CDR1 LNHDA, CDR2 SQIVND (reference sequence). This CDR3 has 15 residues. Losses at the gene ends were 6 bases for V and 1 base for J; bases not matched to a gene: 4. Written as DNA, the CDR3 is TGTGCCAGTAGCTGGGGGACTAGCGGCACAGATACGCAGTATTTT. Its protein product is CASSWGTSGTDTQYF.

The gene calls are TRBV6-5 and TRBJ2-3; 10 positions agree with TRBD1. The CDR3 has 14 residues. Trimming at V came to 10 bases and at J to 9 bases, leaving 13 bases not matched to a gene. Per the germline V gene, CDR1 is MNHEY and CDR2 is SVGAGI. CDR3 bases: TGTGCCACCGTAAGACAGGGGGCGAGGTTAACGCAGTATTTT. Translating it yields CATVRQGARLTQYF.

V and J are TRBV27 and TRBJ2-5, with 10 bases matching TRBD2. The germline CDR1 and CDR2 sequences are MNHEY and SMNVEV (reference sequence). The CDR3 is 17 residues long. After removal of 2 bases from V and 7 bases from J, the junction contained 13 bases not matched to a gene. CDR3: CASSLLYTSGTPGTQYF. Written as DNA, the CDR3 is TGTGCCAGCAGTTTACTTTACACTAGCGGGACCCCGGGGACCCAGTACTTC.

This clone was seen only a few times. The chain employs TRBV4-1 and TRBJ1-4, with unresolved D. The CDR3 loop spans 16 amino acids. The V end lost 8 bases, the J end lost 0 bases, and 16 bases lay between the germline ends. From germline, CDR1 is MGHRA and CDR2 YSYEKL. The CDR3 bases are TGCGCCAGCCAATACAATGCCGGAGCAACTAATGAAAAACTGTTTTTT. The encoded protein is CASQYNAGATNEKLFF.

The gene calls are TRBV19 and TRBJ1-1, with 9 bases fitting TRBD1. The CDR3 has 16 residues. Germline V CDR1 and CDR2: LNHDA, SQIVND (reference sequence). With V trimmed by 2 bases and J by 3 bases, 7 bases remained unmatched. In DNA form, the CDR3 reads TGTGCCAGTAGTATACGGGGACAGGGTAGCGACACTGAAGCTTTCTTT. Its translation: CASSIRGQGSDTEAFF.

The chain carries TRBV9 and TRBJ2-3, with D possibly matching TRBD2 (6 bases). V lost 0 bases, J lost 1 base, and 15 bases lay in between. This CDR3 spans 17 amino acids. Germline V gene data show CDR1 as SGDLS and CDR2 as YYNGEE. DNA for the CDR3: TGTGCCAGCAGCGTAGATGGGGGGTGGGTTCGCACAGATACGCAGTATTTT. It encodes CASSVDGGWVRTDTQYF.

The V and J genes are TRBV7-8 and TRBJ1-1, with no clear D. The V gene lost 3 bases and the J gene lost 1 base, with 6 bases spanning the gap. The CDR3 extends over 13 amino acids. CDR1 SGHVS and CDR2 FQNEAQ come from the germline V gene. CDR3 coding DNA: TGTGCCAGCAGCTTTCCCCAGAACACTGAAGCTTTCTTT. Translating gives CASSFPQNTEAFF. Complete variable domain (other parts from reference TRBV7-8 and TRBJ1-1): GAGVSQSPRYKVAKRGQDVALRCDPISGHVSLFWYQQALGQGPEFLTYFQNEAQLDKSGLPSDRFFAERPEGSVSTLKIQRTQQEDSAVYLCASSFPQNTEAFFGQGTRLTVV.

The chain links TRBV11-2 to TRBJ1-6, with no clear D. Deletions cut 0 bases from V and 10 bases from J, with 13 bases between. CDR1 and CDR2 from the germline V gene are SGHAT and FQNNGV. The CDR3 totals 15 residues. CDR3 amino acids: CASSLDRRVGSPLHF. CDR3 in DNA: TGTGCCAGCAGCTTAGATAGGCGGGTTGGGTCACCCCTCCACTTT.

The J gene is TRBJ1-6, the V gene TRBV18; the match to TRBD1 covers 7 bases. CDR3 size: 15 residues. Germline lookup yields CDR1 KGHSH and CDR2 LQKENI. J gave up 7 bases and V 2 bases, and 5 bases lay outside the gene matches. This chain's CDR3 is CASSPGQEGNSPLHF. The CDR3 DNA follows: TGTGCCAGCTCACCAGGACAGGAGGGCAATTCACCCCTCCACTTT.

The genes are TRBV3-1 (or the pseudogene TRBV3-2) and TRBJ2-2; tentatively, D is TRBD2 (5 bases). Trimming shortened V by 1 base and J by 1 base, and 16 bases separated the two germline ends. The CDR3 is 18 amino acids. Germline V gene lookup returns CDR1 LGHDT and CDR2 YNNKEL (reference sequence). The CDR3 nucleotides read TGTGCCAGCAGCCAAGTTGAGGCTAGCCCCTGGAACACCGGGGAGCTGTTTTTT. Its translation is CASSQVEASPWNTGELFF.

Turning to this clone: The junction departs from the called germline gene at one end, perhaps through a read error. The rearrangement uses TRBV7-6 and TRBJ1-1; 7 bases align to TRBD1. The CDR3 spans 18 residues. Germline loops: CDR1 SGHVS, CDR2 FNYEAQ. CDR3 coding DNA: TGTGCCAGCAGCATAGCCCCGGACAGGAAGGAAACGAACACTGAAGCTTTCTTT. Its protein product is CASSIAPDRKETNTEAFF.

The J gene is TRBJ2-5, the V gene TRBV19; 8 bases line up with TRBD2. Germline lookup yields CDR1 LNHDA and CDR2 SQIVND (reference sequence). Germline trimming cut 7 bases from V and 5 bases from J; bases unmatched to any gene: 12. This CDR3 comprises 15 residues. CDR3 amino acids: CASTNDPGTSETQYF. The CDR3 coding sequence is TGTGCCAGTACGAATGATCCAGGGACTAGTGAGACCCAGTACTTC.

The V and J genes are TRBV27 and TRBJ1-2; 7 nucleotides align to TRBD1. The germline CDR1 and CDR2 sequences are MNHEY and SMNVEV (reference sequence). The CDR3 covers 15 residues. The J segment lost 3 bases and the V segment lost 4 bases, leaving 8 bases of the junction unmatched. The CDR3 DNA reads TGTGCCAGCAGTTCTAACCCGGACAGGTACTATGGCTACACCTTC. It yields the protein CASSSNPDRYYGYTF.

The J gene is TRBJ1-5, the V gene TRBV2; possible D gene TRBD1, 5 bases. In germline, CDR1 is SNHLY, CDR2 FYNNEI. This CDR3 region has 13 residues. V lost 6 bases to trimming and J lost 5 bases, with 11 bases between them. In DNA form, the CDR3 reads TGTGCCAGCAGCCGGGACGGAGATCAGCCCCAGCATTTT. Protein product: CASSRDGDQPQHF. Looking up the rest from reference TRBV2 and TRBJ1-5 gives the full variable domain: EPEVTQTPSHQVTQMGQEVILRCVPISNHLYFYWYRQILGQKVEFLVSFYNNEISEKSEIFDDQFSVERPDGSNFTLKIRSTKLEDSAMYFCASSRDGDQPQHFGDGTRLSIL.

The V gene is TRBV7-9, the J gene TRBJ2-5, with D possibly called TRBD1 or TRBD2 (5 bases each). Looked up from germline, CDR1 is SEHNR and CDR2 is FQNEAQ (reference sequence). Trimming shortened V by 2 bases and J by 2 bases, and 12 bases separated the two germline ends. The CDR3 sequence is 15 residues long. The CDR3 sequence is CASSLRGSFQETQYF. Here the CDR3 DNA reads TGTGCCAGCAGCTTACGGGGCAGTTTTCAAGAGACCCAGTACTTC.

Only one count was recorded for this clone. This chain connects TRBV30 to TRBJ1-4; TRBD1 is a possible D gene (5 bases). Germline assignment: CDR1 GTSNPN and CDR2 SVGIG (reference sequence). The CDR3 covers 13 residues. The V end was cut by 5 bases, the J end by 0 bases, with 7 bases between. As DNA, the CDR3 is TGTGCCTGGCAGGGATCAACTAATGAAAAACTGTTTTTT. Amino acids: CAWQGSTNEKLFF. The whole variable domain, remainder taken from reference TRBV30 and TRBJ1-4, is SQTIHQWPATLVQPVGSPLSLECTVEGTSNPNLYWYRQAAGRGLQLLFYSVGIGQISSEVPQNLSASRPQDRQFILSSKKLLLSDSGFYLCAWQGSTNEKLFFGSGTQLSVL.